The rows below give T cell receptor beta chains drawn from one sample of a study of early T cells in non-severe SARS-CoV-2 infection. MiXCR was run by TCRdb on the 5' RACE reads, yielding one entry per CDR3 protein. The table records tens of thousands of distinct CDR3 sequences, about 4.5% of them present only once. The sequencing sample was made of whole blood. The source is an adult who was a healthcare worker with PCR-confirmed SARS-CoV-2 infection or an uninfected control (not recorded which). Each CDR3 is given with its conserved first and last residue. The D gene is left open where the match is weak. Clone size is given for some rows only: seen once, a few or many times, or a class if the clone is expanded.

clone_size	d_call	v_call	j_call	cdr3_nt	cdr3_aa
many	-	TRBV5-4	TRBJ1-2	TGTGCCAGCAGCTTGTACCCAACGACAGCCTCCTATGGCTACACCTTC	CASSLYPTTASYGYTF
many	-	TRBV28	TRBJ1-1	TGTGCCAGCTCATTCGGTGGCAGGAACACTGAAGCTTTCTTT	CASSFGGRNTEAFF
many	-	TRBV4-2	TRBJ1-2	TGTGCCAGCAGCCAAGGTGACACAGCTAACTATGGCTACACCTTC	CASSQGDTANYGYTF
many	-	TRBV29-1	TRBJ1-4	TGCAGCGCCACAGGGCCAACTAATGAAAAACTGTTTTTT	CSATGPTNEKLFF
-	-	TRBV11-2	TRBJ2-1	TGTGCCAGCAGCCCCGGGGGACTGCCCCACAATGAGCAGTTCTTC	CASSPGGLPHNEQFF
many	-	TRBV2	TRBJ2-7	TGTGCCAGCAGTGAACGGGCAGCTAAGTCCTACGAGCAGTACTTC	CASSERAAKSYEQYF
-	-	TRBV6-1	TRBJ2-3	TGTGCCAGCAGTGAAGCTACAGATACGCAGTATTTT	CASSEATDTQYF
many	TRBD1	TRBV11-2	TRBJ2-1	TGTGCCAGCAGCTCCGGGACAGTGACAAATGAGCAGTTCTTC	CASSSGTVTNEQFF
many	TRBD1	TRBV14	TRBJ1-2	TGTGCCAGCAGCCAAGTAAGGGGACAGGCTGGCTACACCTTC	CASSQVRGQAGYTF
few	TRBD2	TRBV27	TRBJ2-7	TGTGCCAGCAGTCCGGGACTAGCGGAGCAGTACTTC	CASSPGLAEQYF
many	TRBD2	TRBV29-1	TRBJ2-1	TGCAGCGCCGCAATAGCGGGAGCCTCCTACAATGAGCAGTTCTTC	CSAAIAGASYNEQFF
-	TRBD1	TRBV5-1	TRBJ2-7	TGCGCCAGCAGCTCAGGACAGGGTCCCTACGAGCAGTACTTC	CASSSGQGPYEQYF
-	-	TRBV7-3	TRBJ2-3	TGTGCCAGCAGCTTAAGGCTAGCAGATACGCAGTATTTT	CASSLRLADTQYF
many	TRBD2	TRBV10-3	TRBJ2-3	TGTGCCATCAGGGGCGGACTAGCGGGGAACACAGATACGCAGTATTTT	CAIRGGLAGNTDTQYF
-	TRBD2	TRBV7-9	TRBJ2-7	TGTGCCAGCAGCTTCTCGGCGGGAGTGAAAGAGCAGTACTTC	CASSFSAGVKEQYF
-	-	TRBV3-1	TRBJ2-7	TGTGCCAGCAGCCGGGGGCGGACCTCCTACGAGCAGTACTTC	CASSRGRTSYEQYF
many	-	TRBV19	TRBJ1-3	TGTGCCAGTAGTAAGGTGTCCGGAAACACCATATATTTT	CASSKVSGNTIYF
many	-	TRBV2	TRBJ2-3	TGTGCCAGCGGAACAGATACGCAGTATTTT	CASGTDTQYF
many	-	TRBV27	TRBJ2-1	TGTGCCAGCAGCCACAGCCGCAATGAGCAGTTCTTC	CASSHSRNEQFF
many	-	TRBV5-1	TRBJ1-5	TGCGCCAGCAGCTTGGCGCCTGGTGGACAGCCCCAGCATTTT	CASSLAPGGQPQHF
-	-	TRBV9	TRBJ1-1	TGTGCCAGCAGCGCCGATCACAGGGACACTGAAGCTTTCTTT	CASSADHRDTEAFF
many	-	TRBV7-3	TRBJ2-1	TGTGCCAGCAGTCGCACGTTGTCGTCTGAGCAGTTCTTC	CASSRTLSSEQFF
many	-	TRBV20-1	TRBJ1-5	TGCAGTGCTAGTAATCGGTATGACCTATATAGCAATCAGCCCCAGCATTTT	CSASNRYDLYSNQPQHF
many	-	TRBV30	TRBJ2-3	TGTGCCTGGAGGCCTGGAGCAGATACGCAGTATTTT	CAWRPGADTQYF
medium-sized	-	TRBV7-9	TRBJ2-3	TGTGCCAGCAGCTCCCCGAGGAGCGATACGCAGTATTTT	CASSSPRSDTQYF
many	TRBD2	TRBV3-1	TRBJ2-1	TGTGCCAGCAGCCAAGGCTTTGGCGGGGGATTCCCCGGTGAGCAGTTCTTC	CASSQGFGGGFPGEQFF
many	-	TRBV5-1	TRBJ2-1	TGCGCCAGCAGCGAGTTCGCGACTAGTGGCTACAATGAGCAGTTCTTC	CASSEFATSGYNEQFF
many	-	TRBV12-3/TRBV12-4	TRBJ2-2	TGTGCCAGCAGTCCCCTAGCTGGAGCCCCCGGGGAGCTGTTTTTT	CASSPLAGAPGELFF
many	-	TRBV11-2	TRBJ2-2	TGTGCCAGCAGCTTGGTTGGGGGAAGCCGATTT	CASSLVGGSRF
few	TRBD1	TRBV7-3	TRBJ2-3	TGTGCCAGCAGCTCGTTATCCGGGACAGGGGGGAATACGCAGTATTTT	CASSSLSGTGGNTQYF
many	-	TRBV20-1	TRBJ2-7	TGCAGTGCTATTTGGCGGGCCGCCTACGAGCAGTACTTC	CSAIWRAAYEQYF
-	TRBD2	TRBV10-3	TRBJ2-6	TGTGCCATCAGTGAGATACTAGCGGCTGGGGCCAACGTCCTGACTTTC	CAISEILAAGANVLTF
-	-	TRBV7-9	TRBJ1-1	TGTGCCAGCAGCTTAGTCTCCGGGGAAGCTTTCTTT	CASSLVSGEAFF
many	-	TRBV3-1	TRBJ1-5	TGTGCCAGCAGCCAAGAGGGGTTGGGTCAGCCCCAGCATTTT	CASSQEGLGQPQHF
many	-	TRBV2	TRBJ2-7	TGTGCCAGCAGGGCGGGACCTGCCTACGAGCAGTACTTC	CASRAGPAYEQYF
few	-	TRBV6-2/TRBV6-3	TRBJ2-7	TGTGCCAGCAGGGGTTACTCCTACGAGCAGTACTTC	CASRGYSYEQYF
many	TRBD1	TRBV5-4	TRBJ2-4	TGTGCCAGCAGCTTGGAAGGGACAGGGCCCAAAAACATTCAGTACTTC	CASSLEGTGPKNIQYF
many	-	TRBV6-1	TRBJ2-1	TGTGCCAGCAGTGAAGGGACAGCCTGGATCTTC	CASSEGTAWIF
many	-	TRBV11-2	TRBJ2-7	TGTGCCAGCCGTCGACAGTCAAACTCCTACGAGCAGTACTTC	CASRRQSNSYEQYF
many	-	TRBV7-3	TRBJ2-7	TGTGCCAGCAGCTTATACGCAGGGCCCCCCTACGAGCAGTACTTC	CASSLYAGPPYEQYF
many	TRBD1	TRBV4-2	TRBJ2-1	TGTGCCAGCAGCCAAATCGACAGGGATTTCTACAATGAGCAGTTCTTC	CASSQIDRDFYNEQFF
many	-	TRBV5-4	TRBJ1-6	TGTGCCAGCAGCTCACAAGGGAGGGTTAATTCACCCCTCCACTTT	CASSSQGRVNSPLHF
many	-	TRBV7-2	TRBJ1-3	TGTGCCAGCAGCTTAGAGCCAGGGAGGTTAAACACCATATATTTT	CASSLEPGRLNTIYF